The clone carrying this T cell receptor beta chain turned up a few times. The data stem from a study of cytomegalovirus exposure and HLA in healthy donors. Study details: An earlier analysis identified 110 million or so unique TCR beta sequences in about 179 million T cells.

Trimming took 3 bases from V and 2 from J, leaving 10 bases between them. The germline V gene has CDR1 KGHSH and CDR2 LQKENI. This CDR3 has 14 amino acids. Both 60 Vbeta primers and 13 Jbeta primers went into the PCR. The protocol was immunoSEQ multiplex PCR, while the TCRdb copy is restricted to in-frame clones and leaves out a portion. The data contain about 130,000 clones, approximately 85% of them singletons. The chain joins TRBV18 to TRBJ1-2; D is perhaps TRBD1 (6 bases). The source is a woman aged 30 to 39 in good health and CMV-seropositive. The sample consisted of PBMCs. The CDR3 protein is CASSPNQGNYGYTF. CDR3 coding DNA: TGTGCCAGCTCACCTAACCAGGGGAACTATGGCTACACCTTC.